The source of this T cell receptor beta chain is a study of metastatic and nonmetastatic thyroid tumors. Study-wide background: The authors compared repertoires across blood and tumor or nodule tissue from malignant and benign thyroid patients.

General study findings and limits: For both blood and tumor, malignant thyroid tumors reportedly showed significantly higher TCR beta diversity than benign nodules did.

This clone has at least ten counts. Its antigen remains unknown. This CDR3 is built from 15 residues. CDR1 is SGHTS, CDR2 YDEGEE, per germline. Trimming removed 0 bases from V and 4 bases from J, with 13 bases in between. As originally analysed: The study's classifier, a distant-metastasis tool for papillary thyroid cancer, was built using CDR3 differences across clinicopathological groups. With MiXCR, TCRdb reprocessed the PCR reads. These V and J calls rely on TCRdb rather than the paper's analysis. There are 28,000 or so clones in the sample; roughly 17% occur only once, and approximately 4% lies in the top ten. Ahead of thyroid surgery, no patient had received treatment of any kind.

The sequence derives from a female donor with papillary thyroid cancer or a benign thyroid nodule (not recorded which). Some clones in this sample may be carry-over from other donors' samples. Source material: blood. This chain links TRBV5-8 with TRBJ1-2; unclear D gene. The CDR3 DNA reads as TGTGCCAGCAGCTTGGGAGAGGGTCGGACCTATGGCTACACCTTC. As protein: CASSLGEGRTYGYTF. Variable domain in full (rest from reference TRBV5-8 and TRBJ1-2): EAGVTQSPTHLIKTRGQQATLRCSPISGHTSVYWYQQALGLGLQFLLWYDEGEERNRGNFPPRFSGRQFPNYSSELNVNALELEDSALYLCASSLGEGRTYGYTFGSGTRLTVV.